Below are 26 T cell receptor beta chains sequenced from a single sample in a study of T-cell memory formation after mild COVID-19. TCRdb re-called the 5' RACE reads through MiXCR, storing one row per CDR3 protein. Of roughly 410,000 distinct CDR3 sequences listed, 20% to 25% were seen once; the top ten hold roughly 8.9%. Sequencing was performed on PBMCs or a T cell subset sorted from them (not recorded which). The origin of the receptors is an adult woman who had mild COVID-19 (a few samples of this study predate the infection). Cell type and time point are not known.

This clonotype occurred a few times. This chain joins TRBV6-5 and TRBJ1-1, with D tentatively TRBD1 (5 bases). CDR3 length: 14 residues. Looked up from germline, CDR1 is MNHEY and CDR2 is SVGAGI. Trimming shortened V by 2 bases and J by 1 base, and 8 bases separated the two germline ends. CDR3 bases: TGTGCCAGCAGTTACGGGCAGGGGAACACTGAAGCTTTCTTT. This translates into CASSYGQGNTEAFF.

This sequence joins TRBV2 and TRBJ2-1; 7 positions match TRBD1. The CDR3 contains 16 residues. In germline, CDR1 is SNHLY, CDR2 FYNNEI. The trim removed 4 bases at V and 7 bases at J, leaving 13 bases unmatched. The CDR3 region has the DNA TGTGCCAGCAGTGTTTCAGCCAGGGGGTCTCTTAATGAGCAGTTCTTC. This codes for CASSVSARGSLNEQFF.

V and J are TRBV4-3 and TRBJ1-1, with 7 bases identical to TRBD1. Germline-derived CDR1 and CDR2 are LGHNA and YSLEER. The CDR3 covers 15 residues. The junction had 4 bases not matched to a gene; V was cut back by 0 bases and J by 3 bases. The CDR3 loop reads CASSQDAGGDTEAFF. Written as DNA, the CDR3 is TGCGCCAGCAGCCAAGATGCAGGGGGGGACACTGAAGCTTTCTTT.

V is TRBV6-1 and J is TRBJ2-1, with a tentative D call TRBD1 (6 bases). The CDR3 loop spans 16 amino acids. The V end lost 0 bases, the J end lost 2 bases, and 11 bases lay between the germline ends. Germline V gene lookup returns CDR1 MNHNS and CDR2 SASEGT. The CDR3 sequence is CASSEADRNPYNEQFF. CDR3 sequence (DNA): TGTGCCAGCAGTGAAGCCGACAGGAACCCCTACAATGAGCAGTTCTTC.

This clonotype was found a few times. The chain combines TRBV27 with TRBJ2-2, with 8 bases lining up with TRBD1. The germline CDR1 and CDR2 sequences are MNHEY and SMNVEV (reference sequence). With 5 bases clipped from V and 4 bases from J, the junction kept 9 bases outside the gene matches. This CDR3 region has 16 residues. CDR3 coding DNA: TGTGCCAGCAGTAAGTGGACAGGGACACTCACCGGGGAGCTGTTTTTT. This translates into CASSKWTGTLTGELFF.

This clonotype was observed a few times. CDR3 nucleotides: TGTGCCAGCACCCCCCGGACGGAGAACACTGAAGCTTTCTTT. Translation gives CASTPRTENTEAFF. The chain joins TRBV7-9 to TRBJ1-1; D uncertain. From germline, CDR1 is SEHNR and CDR2 FQNEAQ (reference sequence). The CDR3 length is 14 residues. Deletions cut 7 bases from V and 1 base from J, with 13 bases between.

There are a few counts of this clonotype. The chain uses TRBV7-2 and TRBJ1-3, with 9 bases matching TRBD1. The germline V gene has CDR1 SGHTA and CDR2 FQGNSA. The V and J ends lost 3 bases and 9 bases, in that order; junction bases with no gene match: 6. The CDR3 has 14 residues. The CDR3 bases are TGTGCCAGCAGCTTCCGACAGGGGGGTCCCACCATATATTTT. It is translated as CASSFRQGGPTIYF.

The chain carries TRBV2 and TRBJ2-1; no reliable D call. Per the germline V gene, CDR1 is SNHLY and CDR2 is FYNNEI. V was pared by 3 bases and J by 5 bases, with 17 bases between. This CDR3 is built from 16 residues. CDR3 DNA sequence: TGTGCCAGCAGTGACTCTCTATGGCTAGTCAACAATGAGCAGTTCTTC. This codes for CASSDSLWLVNNEQFF.

Details on this clonotype: One end of the junction does not line up with germline, which may come from a read error. V is TRBV28 and J is TRBJ2-7; 9 nucleotides agree with TRBD1. Germline CDR1 reads MDHEN; CDR2 reads SYDVKM. CDR3 length equals 11 residues. The CDR3 DNA reads TGTGCCAGCAGTGGCCGGGACAGGGCTGCCTTC. Its translation is CASSGRDRAAF.

This clonotype was counted a few times. CDR3 sequence reads: CASSDLAGVRNEQFF. The DNA for the CDR3 is TGTGCCAGCAGCGACCTTGCGGGGGTCCGCAATGAGCAGTTCTTC. This chain connects TRBV7-9 to TRBJ2-1, with 7 bases matching TRBD2. The trim removed 5 bases at V and 6 bases at J, leaving 10 bases unmatched. In germline, CDR1 is SEHNR, CDR2 FQNEAQ (reference sequence). The CDR3 contains 15 residues.

This clonotype occurred a few times. The V call is TRBV3-1, the J call TRBJ1-1, with TRBD1 as a possible D gene (5 bases). Germline V gene sequence: CDR1 LGHDT, CDR2 YNNKEL (reference sequence). With 8 bases removed from V and 4 bases from J, the gap between germline ends came to 11 bases. This CDR3 has 12 residues. CDR3 amino acids: CASLGRGTEAFF. The CDR3 coding sequence is TGTGCCAGCCTGGGGCGCGGCACTGAAGCTTTCTTT.

This clonotype appeared a few times. The rearrangement links TRBV7-9 to TRBJ2-1; no definite D call. The CDR3 has 13 amino acids. Germline V gene data show CDR1 as SEHNR and CDR2 as FQNEAQ (reference sequence). The germline V and J ends were trimmed by 1 base and 8 bases, with 9 bases remaining between them. CDR3 coding DNA: TGTGCCAGCAGCTTAGTTACCGAAGATGAGCAGTTCTTC. It translates to CASSLVTEDEQFF.

This clonotype came up a few times. The CDR3 reads CASSSGVQALAGELFF. CDR3 sequence (DNA): TGTGCCAGCAGCTCAGGGGTTCAAGCACTCGCCGGGGAGCTGTTTTTT. The rearrangement uses TRBV7-3 and TRBJ2-2; possible D gene TRBD1, 6 bases. CDR1 is SGHTA, CDR2 FQGTGA, per germline. The CDR3 spans 16 residues. Trimming shortened V by 4 bases and J by 6 bases, and 18 bases separated the two germline ends.

This clonotype was counted only a few times. This chain connects TRBV2 to TRBJ2-1, with unresolved D. Trimming shortened V by 2 bases and J by 9 bases, and 2 bases separated the two germline ends. The CDR3 totals 10 residues. Germline V gives CDR1 SNHLY, CDR2 FYNNEI. CDR3 protein: CASSESEQFF. The CDR3 coding sequence is TGTGCCAGCAGTGAAAGTGAGCAGTTCTTC.

The J gene is TRBJ1-2, the V gene TRBV12-3 or TRBV12-4; D is unresolved. The CDR3 runs to 15 residues. The ends were cut back, 7 bases at V and 7 bases at J, with 22 bases in the middle. Here the CDR3 DNA reads TGTGCCAGCAATGTGTTCGGTTCTTTCTCAGGTGGCTACACCTTC. Its protein product is CASNVFGSFSGGYTF.

This sequence joins TRBV7-6 and TRBJ2-1; perhaps TRBD2 as D (6 bases). V shed 4 bases and J shed 6 bases, with 16 bases lying between them. Germline loops: CDR1 SGHVS, CDR2 FNYEAQ. This CDR3 is built from 15 residues. Written as DNA, the CDR3 is TGTGCCAGCAGCTCCCCGGGCCTCGGGGGCAATGAGCAGTTCTTC. Translated: CASSSPGLGGNEQFF.

The rearrangement links TRBV4-1 to TRBJ2-7, with a weak D call TRBD2 (9 bases). The CDR3 sequence is 18 residues long. The germline V and J ends were trimmed by 6 bases and 5 bases, with 29 bases remaining between them. Germline V gene sequence: CDR1 MGHRA, CDR2 YSYEKL. The CDR3 loop is CASSQGAGGGSPLDEQYF. CDR3 in DNA: TGCGCCAGCAGTCAGGGGGCGGGAGGGGGGTCCCCCTTGGACGAGCAGTACTTC.

The J gene is TRBJ1-6, the V gene TRBV12-3 or TRBV12-4; 11 positions match TRBD1. This CDR3 region has 15 residues. The V gene end was trimmed by 6 bases and the J gene end by 10 bases; junction bases not matched to a gene: 8. The CDR3 is CASSPGQGAFSPLHF. CDR3 DNA: TGTGCCAGCAGCCCCGGACAGGGGGCATTCTCACCCCTCCACTTT.

The V and J genes are TRBV4-1 and TRBJ2-7; weak D call: TRBD2 (5 bases). Germline V gene lookup returns CDR1 MGHRA and CDR2 YSYEKL. The ends were cut back, 3 bases at V and 0 bases at J, with 6 bases in the middle. The CDR3 length is 13 residues. CDR3 sequence (DNA): TGCGCCAGCAGCCACACTAGCTCCTACGAGCAGTACTTC. Translating it yields CASSHTSSYEQYF.

The rearrangement joins TRBV9 to TRBJ2-7; TRBD2 might be the D (6 bases). This CDR3 is built from 18 residues. Germline CDR1 SGDLS, CDR2 YYNGEE. Trimming stripped 1 base from V and 0 bases from J, with 20 bases between. The chain's CDR3 is CASSVNEGAGLSSYEQYF. The CDR3 DNA follows: TGTGCCAGCAGCGTAAACGAGGGAGCGGGTCTGAGCTCCTACGAGCAGTACTTC. The complete variable domain, with remaining parts taken from reference TRBV9 and TRBJ2-7, reads DSGVTQTPKHLITATGQRVTLRCSPRSGDLSVYWYQQSLDQGLQFLIQYYNGEERAKGNILERFSAQQFPDLHSELNLSSLELGDSALYFCASSVNEGAGLSSYEQYFGPGTRLTVT.

The chain is built from TRBV5-1 and TRBJ1-2; D not resolved. The germline V and J ends were trimmed by 0 bases and 2 bases, with 8 bases remaining between them. Germline V CDR1 and CDR2: SGHRS, YFSETQ. This CDR3 spans 14 amino acids. For the CDR3, the DNA is TGCGCCAGCAGCTTGGAAGGTCCCAACTATGGCTACACCTTC. It encodes CASSLEGPNYGYTF.

Notes on this clonotype: The conserved phenylalanine or tryptophan is not found at the CDR3 terminus, so this likely reflects a read error. The DNA is left out, because the CDR3 cannot be placed on it with certainty; the CDR3 is given as TCRdb lists it. The chain couples TRBV7-4 to TRBJ2-1; the table calls TRBD1, which could not be checked here. Germline V gene sequence: CDR1 SGHVT, CDR2 SQSDAQ. Including both end residues, the CDR3 is 10 amino acids long. The CDR3 loop is CASSLLRQGR.

V usage is TRBV5-4 and J usage is TRBJ2-7; 9 bases align to TRBD1. Germline loops: CDR1 SGHNT, CDR2 YYREEE (reference sequence). The CDR3 runs to 13 residues. The junction had 5 bases not matched to a gene; V was cut back by 4 bases and J by 6 bases. CDR3 coding DNA: TGTGCCAGCAGCGGGGGGACAGGGTCCGAGCAGTACTTC. Protein sequence: CASSGGTGSEQYF. The variable domain in full, with the rest retrieved from reference TRBV5-4 and TRBJ2-7, is ETGVTQSPTHLIKTRGQQVTLRCSSQSGHNTVSWYQQALGQGPQFIFQYYREEENGRGNFPPRFSGLQFPNYSSELNVNALELDDSALYLCASSGGTGSEQYFGPGTRLTVT.

This clonotype has a handful of counts. This CDR3 is CASSKAGAQETQYF. Written as DNA, the CDR3 is TGTGCCAGCAGTAAAGCCGGGGCTCAAGAGACCCAGTACTTC. This chain links TRBV12-3 or TRBV12-4 with TRBJ2-5; D is perhaps TRBD1 or TRBD2 (5 bases each). The CDR3 extends over 14 amino acids. Trimming removed 5 bases at V and 2 bases at J, with 12 bases between.

The chain joins TRBV2 to TRBJ2-7; TRBD1 is a possible D gene (5 bases). Germline V CDR1 and CDR2: SNHLY, FYNNEI. V was trimmed by 4 bases and J by 7 bases, leaving 11 bases between them. This CDR3 region has 12 residues. The CDR3 DNA is TGTGCCAGCAGTGCAGGGCCCTGGGAGCAGTACTTC. Protein sequence: CASSAGPWEQYF.

The chain carries TRBV6-5 and TRBJ2-2; 7 bases map to TRBD1. Losses at the gene ends were 5 bases for V and 6 bases for J; bases not matched to a gene: 3. CDR1 MNHEY and CDR2 SVGAGI come from the germline V gene. The CDR3 has 13 amino acids. In DNA form, the CDR3 reads TGTGCCAGCAGTCGTACAGGGGCCGGGGAGCTGTTTTTT. As protein: CASSRTGAGELFF.